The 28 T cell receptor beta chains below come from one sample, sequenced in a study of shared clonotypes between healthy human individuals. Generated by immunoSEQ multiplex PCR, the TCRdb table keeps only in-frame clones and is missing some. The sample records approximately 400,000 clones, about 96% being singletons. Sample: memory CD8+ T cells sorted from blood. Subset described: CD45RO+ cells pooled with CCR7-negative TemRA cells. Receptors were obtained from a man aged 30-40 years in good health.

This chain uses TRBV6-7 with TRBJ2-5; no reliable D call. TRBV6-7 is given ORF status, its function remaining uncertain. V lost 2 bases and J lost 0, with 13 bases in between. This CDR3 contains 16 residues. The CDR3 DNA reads TGTGCCAGCAGTTACCTCGGTCCTCCTTACCAAGAGACCCAGTACTTC. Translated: CASSYLGPPYQETQYF.

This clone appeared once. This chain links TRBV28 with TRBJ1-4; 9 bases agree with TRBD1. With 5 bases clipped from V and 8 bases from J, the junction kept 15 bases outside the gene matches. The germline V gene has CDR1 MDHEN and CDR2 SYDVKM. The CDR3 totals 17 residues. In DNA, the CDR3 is TGTGCCAGCAGTACCTTCTCCGGGACAGGGATAGGGGAAAAACTGTTTTTT. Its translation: CASSTFSGTGIGEKLFF.

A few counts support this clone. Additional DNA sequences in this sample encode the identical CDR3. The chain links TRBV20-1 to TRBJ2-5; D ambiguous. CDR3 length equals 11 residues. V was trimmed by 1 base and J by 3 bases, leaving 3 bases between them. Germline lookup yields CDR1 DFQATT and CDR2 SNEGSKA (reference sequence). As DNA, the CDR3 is TGCAGTGCTAGAGGGAAAGAGACCCAGTACTTC. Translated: CSARGKETQYF.

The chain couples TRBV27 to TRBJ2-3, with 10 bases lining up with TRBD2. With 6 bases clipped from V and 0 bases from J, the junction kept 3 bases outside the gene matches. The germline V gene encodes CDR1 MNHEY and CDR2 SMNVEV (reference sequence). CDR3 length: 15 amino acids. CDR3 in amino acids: CASRRLAGSTDTQYF. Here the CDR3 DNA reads TGTGCCAGCAGAAGACTAGCGGGTAGCACAGATACGCAGTATTTT.

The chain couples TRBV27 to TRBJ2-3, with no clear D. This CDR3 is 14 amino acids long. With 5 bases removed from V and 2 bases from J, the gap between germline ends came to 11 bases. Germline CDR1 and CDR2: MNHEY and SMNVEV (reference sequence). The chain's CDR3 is CASSAYRATDTQYF. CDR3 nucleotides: TGTGCCAGCAGTGCCTACCGGGCCACAGATACGCAGTATTTT.

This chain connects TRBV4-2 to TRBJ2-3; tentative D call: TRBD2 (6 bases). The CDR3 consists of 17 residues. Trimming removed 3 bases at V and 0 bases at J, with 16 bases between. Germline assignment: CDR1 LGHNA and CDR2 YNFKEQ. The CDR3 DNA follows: TGTGCCAGCAGCCAGGGGCTAGGAGGGAGTAGCACAGATACGCAGTATTTT. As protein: CASSQGLGGSSTDTQYF.

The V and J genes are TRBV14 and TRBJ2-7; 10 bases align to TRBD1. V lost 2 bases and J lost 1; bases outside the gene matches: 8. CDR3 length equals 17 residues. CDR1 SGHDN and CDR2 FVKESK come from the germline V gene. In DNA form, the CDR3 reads TGTGCCAGCAGCCAATGGGGACAGGGGAAGCGGTCCTACGAGCAGTACTTC. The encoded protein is CASSQWGQGKRSYEQYF.

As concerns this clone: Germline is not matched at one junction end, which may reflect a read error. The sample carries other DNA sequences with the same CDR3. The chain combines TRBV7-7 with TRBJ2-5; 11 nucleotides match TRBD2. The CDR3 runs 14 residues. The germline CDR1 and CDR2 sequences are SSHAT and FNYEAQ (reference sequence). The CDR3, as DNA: TGTGCTAGCAGCCTAGGACTAGCGGGAGAGACCCAGTACTTC. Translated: CASSLGLAGETQYF.

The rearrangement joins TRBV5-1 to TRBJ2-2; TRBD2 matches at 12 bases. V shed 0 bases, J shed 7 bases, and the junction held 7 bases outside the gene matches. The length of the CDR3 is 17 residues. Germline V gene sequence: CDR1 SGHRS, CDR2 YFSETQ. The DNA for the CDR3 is TGCGCCAGCAGCTTGGAGGCACTAGCGGGAGGTAGCGGGGAGCTGTTTTTT. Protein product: CASSLEALAGGSGELFF.

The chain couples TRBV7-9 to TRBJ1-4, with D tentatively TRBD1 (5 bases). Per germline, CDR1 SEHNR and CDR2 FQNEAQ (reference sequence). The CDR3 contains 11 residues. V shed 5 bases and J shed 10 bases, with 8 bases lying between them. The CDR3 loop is CASSDGGKLFF. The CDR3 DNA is TGTGCCAGCAGCGACGGGGGAAAACTGTTTTTT.

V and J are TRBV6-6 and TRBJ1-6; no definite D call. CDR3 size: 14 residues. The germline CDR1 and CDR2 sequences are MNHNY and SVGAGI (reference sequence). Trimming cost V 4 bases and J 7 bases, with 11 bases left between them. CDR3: CASSFMRANSPLHF. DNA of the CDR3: TGTGCCAGCAGTTTCATGCGGGCGAATTCACCCCTCCACTTT.

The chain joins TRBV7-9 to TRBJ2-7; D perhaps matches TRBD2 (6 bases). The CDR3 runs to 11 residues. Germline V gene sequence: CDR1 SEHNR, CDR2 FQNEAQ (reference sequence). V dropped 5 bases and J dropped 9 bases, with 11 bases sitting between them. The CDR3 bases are TGTGCCAGCAGCGCCGGGACTGCGCAGTACTTC. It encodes CASSAGTAQYF. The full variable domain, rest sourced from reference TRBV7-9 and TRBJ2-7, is DTGVSQNPRHKITKRGQNVTFRCDPISEHNRLYWYRQTLGQGPEFLTYFQNEAQLEKSRLLSDRFSAERPKGSFSTLEIQRTEQGDSAMYLCASSAGTAQYFGPGTRLTVT.

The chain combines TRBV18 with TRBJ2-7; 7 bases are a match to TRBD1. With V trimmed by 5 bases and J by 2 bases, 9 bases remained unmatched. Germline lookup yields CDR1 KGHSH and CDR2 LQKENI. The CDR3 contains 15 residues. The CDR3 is CASSTTWDSPYEQYF. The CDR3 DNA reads TGTGCCAGCTCAACTACTTGGGACAGTCCCTACGAGCAGTACTTC.

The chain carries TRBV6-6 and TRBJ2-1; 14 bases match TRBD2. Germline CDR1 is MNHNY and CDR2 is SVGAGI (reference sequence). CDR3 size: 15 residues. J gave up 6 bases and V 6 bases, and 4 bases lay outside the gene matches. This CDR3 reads CASRKTSGRANEQFF. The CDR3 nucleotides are TGTGCCAGCAGAAAGACTAGCGGGAGGGCCAATGAGCAGTTCTTC.

The CDR3 nucleotides read TGTGCCAGCAGCTTAAGGGGACAGGGTGCAGACATTCAGTACTTC. This encodes CASSLRGQGADIQYF. V gene TRBV7-3 combines with J gene TRBJ2-4, with 9 bases that match TRBD1. Germline V gene data show CDR1 as SGHTA and CDR2 as FQGTGA. The V gene end was trimmed by 1 base and the J gene end by 8 bases; junction bases not matched to a gene: 6. The CDR3 consists of 15 residues.

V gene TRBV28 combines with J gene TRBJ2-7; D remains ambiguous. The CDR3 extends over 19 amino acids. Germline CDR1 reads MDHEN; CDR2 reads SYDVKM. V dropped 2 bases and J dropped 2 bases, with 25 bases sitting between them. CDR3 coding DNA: TGTGCCAGCAGTTTAAATTTACAACGGTGGGGTGTAGGGACCTACGAGCAGTACTTC. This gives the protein CASSLNLQRWGVGTYEQYF.

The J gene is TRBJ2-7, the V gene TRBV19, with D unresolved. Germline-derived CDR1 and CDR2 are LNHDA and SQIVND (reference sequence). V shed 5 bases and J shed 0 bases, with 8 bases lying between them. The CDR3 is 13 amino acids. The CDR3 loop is CASSAGFSYEQYF. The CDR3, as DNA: TGTGCCAGTAGTGCCGGGTTCTCCTACGAGCAGTACTTC.

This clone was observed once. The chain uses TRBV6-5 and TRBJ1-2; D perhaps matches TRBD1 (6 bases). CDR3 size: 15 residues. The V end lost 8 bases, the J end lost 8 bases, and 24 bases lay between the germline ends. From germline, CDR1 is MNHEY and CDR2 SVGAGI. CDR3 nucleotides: TGTGCCAGCCGATATACGGGCCGGGGGGCGGGAGGCTACACCTTC. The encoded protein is CASRYTGRGAGGYTF.

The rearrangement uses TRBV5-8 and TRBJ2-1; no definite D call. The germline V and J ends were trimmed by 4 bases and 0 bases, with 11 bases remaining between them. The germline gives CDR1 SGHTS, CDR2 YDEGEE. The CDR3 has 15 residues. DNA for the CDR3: TGTGCCAGCAGCGTAGCCCGTAGCTCCTACAATGAGCAGTTCTTC. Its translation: CASSVARSSYNEQFF.

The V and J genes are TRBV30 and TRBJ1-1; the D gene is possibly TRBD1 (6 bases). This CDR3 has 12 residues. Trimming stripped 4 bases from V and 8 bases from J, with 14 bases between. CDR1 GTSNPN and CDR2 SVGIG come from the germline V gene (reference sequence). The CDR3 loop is CAWKGGPLEAFF. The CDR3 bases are TGTGCCTGGAAGGGGGGACCGCTCGAAGCTTTCTTT.

CDR3 amino acids: CASSPGGRAGGTGELFF. As DNA, the CDR3 is TGTGCCAGCAGCCCCGGCGGGAGGGCCGGGGGCACCGGGGAGCTGTTTTTT. The chain has TRBV11-3 and TRBJ2-2, with TRBD2 matching over 9 bases. Germline assignment: CDR1 SGHNT and CDR2 YENEEA. Losses at the gene ends were 5 bases for V and 4 bases for J; bases not matched to a gene: 11. This CDR3 has 17 residues.

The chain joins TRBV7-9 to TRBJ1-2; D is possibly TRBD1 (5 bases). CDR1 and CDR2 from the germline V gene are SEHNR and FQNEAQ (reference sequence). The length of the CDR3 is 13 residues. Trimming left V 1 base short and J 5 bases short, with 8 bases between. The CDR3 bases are TGTGCCAGCAGCTTAGAGGCAGGGTATGGCTACACCTTC. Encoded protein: CASSLEAGYGYTF.

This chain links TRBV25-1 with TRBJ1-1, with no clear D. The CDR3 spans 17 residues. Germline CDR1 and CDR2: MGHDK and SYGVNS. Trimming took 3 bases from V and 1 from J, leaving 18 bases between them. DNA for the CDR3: TGTGCCAGCAGTGACGGTCGGAGAGGGAATGGGAACACTGAAGCTTTCTTT. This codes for CASSDGRRGNGNTEAFF.

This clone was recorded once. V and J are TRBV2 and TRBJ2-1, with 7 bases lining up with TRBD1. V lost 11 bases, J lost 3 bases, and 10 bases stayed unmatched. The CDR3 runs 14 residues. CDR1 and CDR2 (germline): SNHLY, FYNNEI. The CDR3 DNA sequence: TGTGCCGTCCCCAGGAGACAGGGCTACAATGAGCAGTTCTTC. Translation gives CAVPRRQGYNEQFF.

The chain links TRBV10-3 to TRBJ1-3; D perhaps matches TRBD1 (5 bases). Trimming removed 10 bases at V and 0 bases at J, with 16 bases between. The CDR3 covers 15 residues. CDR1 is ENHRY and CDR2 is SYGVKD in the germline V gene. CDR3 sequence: CATYQGLGSGNTIYF. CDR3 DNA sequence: TGTGCCACATATCAGGGTTTGGGCTCTGGAAACACCATATATTTT.

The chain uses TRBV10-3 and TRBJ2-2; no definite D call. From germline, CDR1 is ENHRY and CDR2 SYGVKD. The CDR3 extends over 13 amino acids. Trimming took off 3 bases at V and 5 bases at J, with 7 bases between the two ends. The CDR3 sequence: CAISDDGTGELFF. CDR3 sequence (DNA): TGTGCCATCAGTGATGACGGGACCGGGGAGCTGTTTTTT.

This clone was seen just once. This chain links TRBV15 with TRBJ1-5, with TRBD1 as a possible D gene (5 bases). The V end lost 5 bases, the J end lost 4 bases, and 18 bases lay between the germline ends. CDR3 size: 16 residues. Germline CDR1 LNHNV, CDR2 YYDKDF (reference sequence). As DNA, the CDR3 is TGTGCCACCAGCCCCTACCCGGGACGGGGTAATCAGCCCCAGCATTTT. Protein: CATSPYPGRGNQPQHF.

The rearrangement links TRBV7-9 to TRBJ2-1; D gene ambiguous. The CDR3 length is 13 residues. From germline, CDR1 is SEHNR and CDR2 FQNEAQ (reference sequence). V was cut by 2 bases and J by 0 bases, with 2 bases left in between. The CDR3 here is CASSLNSYNEQFF. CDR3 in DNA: TGTGCCAGCAGCTTAAACTCCTACAATGAGCAGTTCTTC.